Listed here are 21 T cell receptor beta chains from one sample, sequenced in a study of blood T cell repertoires in COVID-19. The assay was immunoSEQ multiplex PCR, and TCRdb's table has in-frame clones only and misses some. The sample has some 90,000 clones, 80% to 90% seen once. Sample: peripheral blood. These receptors originate from a man between 50 and 59 years old with acute or convalescent COVID-19.

The table lists this clone with a few counts. CDR3 sequence reads: CASSVETGGFSYGYTF. CDR3 coding DNA: TGTGCCAGCAGCGTAGAAACAGGGGGATTCAGCTATGGCTACACCTTC. This rearrangement joins TRBV9 to TRBJ1-2; 8 bases fit TRBD1. Looked up from germline, CDR1 is SGDLS and CDR2 is YYNGEE. Trimming removed 0 bases from V and 4 bases from J; junction bases left unmatched: 8. The CDR3 is 16 residues long.

The genes are TRBV18 and TRBJ1-1; 7 bases map to TRBD1. J lost 4 bases, V lost 6 bases, and 11 bases had no gene match. Looked up from germline, CDR1 is KGHSH and CDR2 is LQKENI. This CDR3 comprises 15 residues. The CDR3 is CASSPETGIGTEAFF. The CDR3 DNA follows: TGTGCCAGCTCGCCTGAGACAGGGATCGGCACTGAAGCTTTCTTT.

The chain combines TRBV6-6 with TRBJ1-1; D may be TRBD1 (5 bases). CDR3 size: 14 residues. Germline V CDR1 and CDR2: MNHNY, SVGAGI (reference sequence). Between the trimmed V and J ends, which lost 6 bases and 6 bases, there was a span of 17 bases. Here the CDR3 reads CASRPENRQSEAFF. CDR3 nucleotide sequence: TGTGCCAGCAGACCCGAAAATAGACAGTCTGAAGCTTTCTTT.

This clone was seen a few times. The chain uses TRBV12-3 or TRBV12-4 and TRBJ1-1, with D tentatively TRBD1 (6 bases). The CDR3 sequence is 12 residues long. V was trimmed by 4 bases and J by 9 bases, leaving 12 bases between them. Written as DNA, the CDR3 is TGTGCCAGCAGTTACGGACAGTTTCAAGCTTTCTTT. It translates to CASSYGQFQAFF.

This chain uses TRBV11-3 with TRBJ2-7; tentatively, D is TRBD1 (5 bases). The V end lost 4 bases, the J end lost 6 bases, and 7 bases lay between the germline ends. There are 11 residues in the CDR3. CDR1 and CDR2 from the germline V gene are SGHNT and YENEEA. This CDR3 is CASSSGFEQYF. In DNA, the CDR3 is TGTGCCAGCAGCTCAGGGTTCGAGCAGTACTTC.

In its sample, this clone was seen once. The chain combines TRBV18 with TRBJ1-2, with D possibly matching TRBD1 (5 bases). The CDR3 runs 13 residues. The germline V and J ends were trimmed by 3 bases and 6 bases, with 11 bases remaining between them. Germline V gene data show CDR1 as KGHSH and CDR2 as LQKENI. The CDR3 protein is CASSPGGVDGYTF. CDR3 DNA: TGTGCCAGCTCACCGGGGGGGGTCGATGGCTACACCTTC.

The CDR3 spells CASSVVAGAEAFF. The CDR3 nucleotides read TGTGCCAGCAGCGTAGTGGCAGGGGCTGAAGCTTTCTTT. The chain recombines TRBV9 with TRBJ1-1, with a possible D match to TRBD1 (6 bases). The CDR3 spans 13 residues. V dropped 0 bases and J dropped 6 bases, with 9 bases sitting between them. Looked up from germline, CDR1 is SGDLS and CDR2 is YYNGEE.

The sample holds one count of this clone. The gene calls are TRBV19 and TRBJ1-2; D is uncertain. The CDR3 sequence is 13 residues long. The ends were cut back, 8 bases at V and 0 bases at J, with 10 bases in the middle. In germline, CDR1 is LNHDA, CDR2 SQIVND (reference sequence). This CDR3 is CASGLTPNYGYTF. The DNA for the CDR3 is TGTGCCAGTGGACTGACGCCTAACTATGGCTACACCTTC.

The J gene is TRBJ1-5, the V gene TRBV5-6, with 10 positions matching TRBD1. Germline V gene sequence: CDR1 SGHDT, CDR2 YYEEEE. Trimming cost V 0 bases and J 7 bases; bases outside gene matches: 4. This CDR3 has 15 residues. The CDR3 nucleotides read TGTGCCAGCAGCTTGGGGACAGGGGGTCAACAGCCCCAGCATTTT. Its protein product is CASSLGTGGQQPQHF.

This chain uses TRBV4-2 with TRBJ2-3, with D possibly matching TRBD2 (6 bases). V shed 0 bases and J shed 1 base, with 14 bases lying between them. The germline CDR1 and CDR2 sequences are LGHNA and YNFKEQ. There are 17 residues in the CDR3. CDR3 region: CASSQEGVGGGTDTQYF. In DNA, the CDR3 is TGTGCCAGCAGCCAAGAAGGCGTCGGCGGGGGCACAGATACGCAGTATTTT.

This chain joins TRBV5-1 and TRBJ2-5; 7 bases line up with TRBD1. Germline values: CDR1 SGHRS, CDR2 YFSETQ. The V gene end was trimmed by 5 bases and the J gene end by 2 bases; junction bases not matched to a gene: 3. The CDR3 sequence is 13 residues long. CDR3 DNA: TGCGCCAGCAGAGCGACAGGGCAAGAGACCCAGTACTTC. Encoded protein: CASRATGQETQYF.

DNA for the CDR3: TGTGCCAGCAGCTCTAGTATAAACACCGGGGAGCTGTTTTTT. Translating it yields CASSSSINTGELFF. The rearrangement uses TRBV11-1 and TRBJ2-2; D uncertain. V was shortened by 4 bases and J by 2 bases, with 8 bases between the two germline ends. Germline loops: CDR1 SGHAT, CDR2 FQDESV (reference sequence). The CDR3 has 14 amino acids.

The table lists this clone with a few counts. The DNA of the CDR3 is TGTGCCAGCGGGACAGGGGGGTGGGAGGCTTTCTTT. This codes for CASGTGGWEAFF. The V and J genes are TRBV9 and TRBJ1-1, with 11 positions matching TRBD1. The CDR3 is 12 residues long. J lost 11 bases, V lost 7 bases, and 7 bases had no gene match. Germline CDR1 is SGDLS and CDR2 is YYNGEE.

The chain carries TRBV4-1 and TRBJ2-7; 8 nucleotides align to TRBD1. The J segment lost 0 bases and the V segment lost 6 bases, leaving 10 bases of the junction unmatched. The CDR3 covers 16 residues. Germline V CDR1 and CDR2: MGHRA, YSYEKL. CDR3 DNA sequence: TGCGCCAGCAGTCAGAACAGGGGGAGTAGCTCCTACGAGCAGTACTTC. Encoded protein: CASSQNRGSSSYEQYF.

Here the CDR3 DNA reads TGTGCCAGCAGTTTATCGCTAGCCAATGAGCAGTTCTTC. As protein: CASSLSLANEQFF. The chain is built from TRBV27 and TRBJ2-1; D perhaps matches TRBD2 (5 bases). CDR3 length equals 13 residues. V gave up 0 bases and J gave up 6 bases, with 6 bases separating them. The germline V gene encodes CDR1 MNHEY and CDR2 SMNVEV (reference sequence).

The count of this clone is one. J is TRBJ1-5 and V is TRBV7-2; D might be TRBD1 (5 bases). Germline V gene sequence: CDR1 SGHTA, CDR2 FQGNSA. Trimming removed 7 bases from V and 3 bases from J, with 13 bases in between. The CDR3 sequence is 14 residues long. The CDR3 sequence is CASNQGYPNQPQHF. The CDR3 region has the DNA TGTGCCAGCAACCAGGGTTACCCCAATCAGCCCCAGCATTTT.

V usage is TRBV28 and J usage is TRBJ2-1, with TRBD2 as a possible D gene (6 bases). Per germline, CDR1 MDHEN and CDR2 SYDVKM. Trimming cost V 10 bases and J 12 bases, with 7 bases left between them. The CDR3 sequence is 8 residues long. This CDR3 reads CATGGQFF. CDR3 coding DNA: TGTGCCACCGGGGGGCAGTTCTTC.

The chain carries TRBV6-5 and TRBJ2-2, with D tentatively TRBD1 (6 bases). The CDR3 has 13 amino acids. Germline V CDR1 and CDR2: MNHEY, SVGAGI. With 6 bases removed from V and 6 bases from J, the gap between germline ends came to 11 bases. The CDR3 region has the DNA TGTGCCAGCAGCCGTTCAGGGGCCGGGGAGCTGTTTTTT. Translation gives CASSRSGAGELFF.

The chain combines TRBV12-5 with TRBJ1-6; tentative D call: TRBD1 (5 bases). Germline lookup yields CDR1 LGHNT and CDR2 FRNRAP. This CDR3 region has 21 residues. V was trimmed by 0 bases and J by 8 bases, leaving 29 bases between them. The CDR3 DNA is TGTGCTAGTGGTTTGGTACCCGAGGCAGGGAGGGTTACTCTAAACCATTCACCCCTCCACTTT. Its protein product is CASGLVPEAGRVTLNHSPLHF.

The chain employs TRBV4-2 and TRBJ1-2; D may be TRBD1 (6 bases). Germline assignment: CDR1 LGHNA and CDR2 YNFKEQ. V lost 0 bases, J lost 7 bases, and 18 bases lay in between. This CDR3 region has 16 residues. In DNA form, the CDR3 reads TGTGCCAGCAGCCAAGAGTTGATGGGGGGGGCGTCTGGCTACACCTTC. Encoded protein: CASSQELMGGASGYTF.

V gene TRBV5-1 combines with J gene TRBJ1-2; no reliable D call. Looked up from germline, CDR1 is SGHRS and CDR2 is YFSETQ. Trimming shortened V by 0 bases and J by 0 bases, and 9 bases separated the two germline ends. This CDR3 is 15 amino acids long. In nucleotides, the CDR3 is TGCGCCAGCAGCTTGGAAGAGAACCCTAACTATGGCTACACCTTC. This gives the protein CASSLEENPNYGYTF.